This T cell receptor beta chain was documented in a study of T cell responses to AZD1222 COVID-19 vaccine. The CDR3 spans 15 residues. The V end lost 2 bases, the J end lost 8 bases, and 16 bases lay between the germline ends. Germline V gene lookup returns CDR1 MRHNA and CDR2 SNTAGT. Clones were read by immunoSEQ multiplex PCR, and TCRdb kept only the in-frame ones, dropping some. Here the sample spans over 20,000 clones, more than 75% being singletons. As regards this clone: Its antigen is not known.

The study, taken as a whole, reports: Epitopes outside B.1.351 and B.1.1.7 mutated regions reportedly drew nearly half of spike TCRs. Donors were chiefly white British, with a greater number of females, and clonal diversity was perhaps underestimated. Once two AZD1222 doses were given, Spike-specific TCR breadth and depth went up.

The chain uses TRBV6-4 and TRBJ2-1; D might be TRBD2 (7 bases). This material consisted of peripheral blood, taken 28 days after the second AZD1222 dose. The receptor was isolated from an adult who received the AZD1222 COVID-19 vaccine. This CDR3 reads CASSDRGEGVDEQFF. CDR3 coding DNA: TGTGCCAGCAGTGACAGGGGGGAGGGCGTCGATGAGCAGTTCTTC.